These 9 T cell receptor delta chains were all obtained from the same sample, sequenced in a study of gamma-delta chains in newborns, infants, children. TCRdb reanalysed the reads with CATT. The table includes about 5,500 delta-chain clones, under 0.5% detected once. Sequencing was performed on blood. The receptors derive from a child who was a newborn, infant or young child, either healthy, febrile or measles-vaccinated (not recorded which).

In its sample, this clone was seen a few times. The likely explanation is a read error, given a far larger clone one base away. Other DNA variants within this sample encode the same CDR3. The chain recombines TRDV2 with TRDJ1; D might be TRDD3 (5 bases). From germline, CDR1 is GEAIGNYY and CDR2 EKD. There are 15 residues in the CDR3. CDR3: CACDTVGTYTDKLIF. The DNA for the CDR3 is TGTGCCTGCGACACCGTGGGGACTTACACCGATAAACTCATCTTT.

With respect to this clone: This may come from a read error, since a much larger clone is one base off. Other nucleotide sequences from this sample produce the same CDR3. J is TRDJ3 and V is TRDV2, with 9 nucleotides matching TRDD3. The germline V gene encodes CDR1 GEAIGNYY and CDR2 EKD. CDR3 size: 18 residues. CDR3 bases: TGTGCCTGTGACATGGGGGATATCCTCTCCTGGGACACCCGGCAGATGTTTTTC. Translation: CACDMGDILSWDTRQMFF.

Concerning this clone: TCRdb shows a much larger clone's protein in place of this DNA's translation, and the two differ at residue 5, likely through a read error; the protein shown is translated from the DNA. This chain joins TRDV2 and TRDJ4, with 11 bases that match TRDD3. CDR1 is GEAIGNYY and CDR2 is EKD in the germline V gene. The CDR3 covers 13 residues. V gave up 1 base and J gave up 6 bases; unmatched junction bases: 3. The CDR3 region has the DNA TGTGCCTGTGACACAATACTGGGGGATACCCTGATCTTT. As protein: CACDTILGDTLIF.

As regards this clone: The protein that TCRdb holds for this DNA derives from a much larger clone and differs from the translated DNA at residue 7, which likely indicates a read error; the protein shown here is translated from the DNA. This chain links TRDV2 with TRDJ3; D remains ambiguous. The V gene lost 3 bases and the J gene lost 1 base, with 15 bases spanning the gap. Germline assignment: CDR1 GEAIGNYY and CDR2 EKD. The CDR3 is made up of 18 amino acids. The DNA for the CDR3 is TGTGCCTGTGACGTACTGTGGGACCAATCCTGGGACACCCGACAGATGTTTTTC. It specifies CACDVLWDQSWDTRQMFF.

About this clone itself: Since a far larger clone is one base different, this is likely a read error. V and J are TRDV2 and TRDJ3; 8 nucleotides agree with TRDD3. Germline V gene data show CDR1 as GEAIGNYY and CDR2 as EKD. Losses at the gene ends were 0 bases for V and 0 bases for J; bases not matched to a gene: 9. CDR3 size: 20 residues. The CDR3 DNA reads as TGTGCCTGTGACACCTTGGGGGATGGAATGAGCTCCTGGGACACCCGACAGATGTTTTTC. This gives the protein CACDTLGDGMSSWDTRQMFF.

This clone was counted between two and nine times. A much larger clone lies one base from this, so it may be a read error. This CDR3 is also generated by other DNA sequences in the sample. The chain joins TRDV2 to TRDJ3; 12 bases fit TRDD3. The CDR3 runs to 14 residues. Germline lookup yields CDR1 GEAIGNYY and CDR2 EKD. CDR3 sequence reads: CACDVLGDTRQMFF. The CDR3 DNA reads as TGTGCCTGTGACGTACTGGGGGATACCCGACAGATGTTCTTC.

This clone is labeled as large. The sample carries other DNA sequences with the same CDR3. This chain connects TRDV2 to TRDJ3, with 11 bases aligning to TRDD3. The CDR3 has 19 amino acids. The J segment lost 0 bases and the V segment lost 2 bases, leaving 5 bases of the junction unmatched. Per germline, CDR1 GEAIGNYY and CDR2 EKD. The CDR3 is CACDKVLGDSSWDTRQMFF. The CDR3 bases are TGTGCCTGTGACAAAGTACTGGGGGATAGCTCCTGGGACACCCGACAGATGTTTTTC.

With regard to this clone: The protein TCRdb lists belongs to a much larger clone and differs from this DNA's translation at residue 12, which points to a read error; the protein shown is made from the DNA. This sequence joins TRDV2 and TRDJ2, with D perhaps TRDD3 (6 bases). Germline V gene sequence: CDR1 GEAIGNYY, CDR2 EKD. This CDR3 is built from 14 residues. The CDR3 DNA reads as TGTGCCTGTGACATCTGGGGAACCACAGCACAACCCTTCTTT. It translates to CACDIWGTTAQPFF.

A note on this clone: The protein given by TCRdb reflects a much larger clone and differs at residue 12 from this DNA's translation, likely from a read error; the protein shown is the DNA's translation. The chain recombines TRDV2 with TRDJ3; 7 bases align to TRDD3. Germline values: CDR1 GEAIGNYY, CDR2 EKD. CDR3 length equals 18 residues. The CDR3: CACDSLGADSWGTRQMFF. In DNA form, the CDR3 reads TGTGCCTGTGATTCTCTGGGGGCCGACTCCTGGGGCACCCGACAGATGTTTTTC.